This TCR beta chain was recorded in a study of shared clonotypes between healthy human individuals. Looked up from germline, CDR1 is MNHEY and CDR2 is SMNVEV (reference sequence). The V gene lost 6 bases and the J gene lost 5 bases, with 8 bases spanning the gap. The CDR3 contains 12 residues. Only Caucasian adults living in Nashville, Tennessee served as donors. Unsorted samples, those not sorted, used roughly 99 million PBMCs for genomic DNA. Profiled with immunoSEQ multiplex PCR; TCRdb holds only in-frame clones, not every one. The top ten clones hold around 12% of a sample with a few hundred thousand clones, around 80% of them seen once.

The TCR was taken from a woman in her thirties or forties in good health. Some clones in this sample may be carry-over from other donors' samples. The chain uses TRBV27 and TRBJ2-1; D gene uncertain. Material: PBMCs. Here the CDR3 DNA reads TGTGCCAGCAGATCTATCGACAATGAGCAGTTCTTC. Residues: CASRSIDNEQFF.